This TCR beta chain is drawn from a study of blood T cell repertoires in COVID-19. The wider study: PBMCs, B-cell-depleted T cells, or T cells provided the cDNA or gDNA that made up the material.

Measured with immunoSEQ multiplex PCR; TCRdb has only the in-frame clones, and not every one. The table lists 97,000 or so clones, roughly 80% of them singletons. This CDR3 is built from 13 residues. V lost 6 bases to trimming and J lost 1 base, with 10 bases between them. The germline CDR1 and CDR2 sequences are SNHLY and FYNNEI. The rearrangement joins TRBV2 to TRBJ2-7; D uncertain. The sample was peripheral blood. The origin of this receptor is a human donor in a cohort sampled during active COVID-19. The CDR3 coding sequence is TGTGCCAGCAGCGCCATGCGTTCCTACGAGCAGTACTTC. The encoded protein is CASSAMRSYEQYF.